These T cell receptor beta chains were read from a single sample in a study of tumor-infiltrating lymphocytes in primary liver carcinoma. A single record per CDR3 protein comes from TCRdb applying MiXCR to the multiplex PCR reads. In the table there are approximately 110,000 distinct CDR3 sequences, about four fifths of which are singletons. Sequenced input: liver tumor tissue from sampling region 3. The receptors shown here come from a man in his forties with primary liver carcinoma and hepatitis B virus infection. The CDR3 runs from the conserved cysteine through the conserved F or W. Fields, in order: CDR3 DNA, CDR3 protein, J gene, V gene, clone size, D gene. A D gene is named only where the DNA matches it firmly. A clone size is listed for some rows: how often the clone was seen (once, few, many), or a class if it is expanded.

cdr3_nt: TGTGCCAGCAGATTACAGGGGGCAACTCAGCCCCAACATTTT; cdr3_aa: CASRLQGATQPQHF; j_call: TRBJ1-5; v_call: TRBV28; clone_size: .; d_call: TRBD1
cdr3_nt: TGTGCCAGTAGTTTCGCCGGGACACGGATTCTCTACTATGGCTACACCTTC; cdr3_aa: CASSFAGTRILYYGYTF; j_call: TRBJ1-2; v_call: TRBV28; clone_size: .; d_call: .
cdr3_nt: TGTGTCAGCAAAATTACCGGGACTTACGACTATGGCTACACCTTC; cdr3_aa: CVSKITGTYDYGYTF; j_call: TRBJ1-2; v_call: TRBV11-2; clone_size: few; d_call: .
cdr3_nt: TGTGCCAGCAGTGAAGCGCGAGATGTAGGCACTGAAGCTTTCTTT; cdr3_aa: CASSEARDVGTEAFF; j_call: TRBJ1-1; v_call: TRBV2; clone_size: .; d_call: .
cdr3_nt: TGCAGTGCGAAGTACGCCGGGAGGTACTACGAGCAGTACTTC; cdr3_aa: CSAKYAGRYYEQYF; j_call: TRBJ2-7; v_call: TRBV20-1; clone_size: .; d_call: TRBD2
cdr3_nt: TGTGCCCGCAGCTTTGGTATGGGGGGGCCGGTATCGGATGAGCAGTTCTTC; cdr3_aa: CARSFGMGGPVSDEQFF; j_call: TRBJ2-1; v_call: TRBV11-2; clone_size: .; d_call: .
cdr3_nt: TGCGGTATTGATCTTTCTAGGGCCAATACCAATGGGCAGTTCTTC; cdr3_aa: CGIDLSRANTNGQFF; j_call: TRBJ2-1; v_call: TRBV29-1; clone_size: .; d_call: .
cdr3_nt: TGTGCCAGCAGGGGGACAGGGGGCTATATGCAGAATTTT; cdr3_aa: CASRGTGGYMQNF; j_call: TRBJ2-3; v_call: TRBV12-3/TRBV12-4; clone_size: .; d_call: TRBD1
cdr3_nt: TGTGCCAGTAGCATTTGGGACACCCGGGAGTTGTTTTTT; cdr3_aa: CASSIWDTRELFF; j_call: TRBJ2-2; v_call: TRBV11-1; clone_size: .; d_call: .
cdr3_nt: TGTGCCAGCTGTGCCCGGGACACAATCTCTGGGGCCAACGTCCCGACTTTC; cdr3_aa: CASCARDTISGANVPTF; j_call: TRBJ2-6; v_call: TRBV6-1; clone_size: .; d_call: .
cdr3_nt: TGTGCCAGTAACTTGGCAGAAAGGGGTACAGATACGCAGTATTTT; cdr3_aa: CASNLAERGTDTQYF; j_call: TRBJ2-3; v_call: TRBV5-4; clone_size: .; d_call: .
cdr3_nt: TGTGCCATCGTATCGTACCTTGATTGTGATACGCAGTATTTT; cdr3_aa: CAIVSYLDCDTQYF; j_call: TRBJ2-3; v_call: TRBV28; clone_size: .; d_call: .
cdr3_nt: TGTGCCGGCAGACCCGGGACGGTTGGGGCCAACGTCCTGACTTTC; cdr3_aa: CAGRPGTVGANVLTF; j_call: TRBJ2-6; v_call: TRBV4-2; clone_size: .; d_call: .
cdr3_nt: TGCAGTGTTGGAGGGGGTCATGAGCAGTACTTC; cdr3_aa: CSVGGGHEQYF; j_call: TRBJ2-7; v_call: TRBV29-1; clone_size: .; d_call: .
cdr3_nt: TGTGCCAGCAGTATCACAGGAGGTGGGGATACGCAGTATTTT; cdr3_aa: CASSITGGGDTQYF; j_call: TRBJ2-3; v_call: TRBV12-3/TRBV12-4; clone_size: .; d_call: .
cdr3_nt: TGTGACAGCAGCTCAAGGACTAACCAAGAGACCCAGTACTTC; cdr3_aa: CDSSSRTNQETQYF; j_call: TRBJ2-5; v_call: TRBV9; clone_size: .; d_call: .
cdr3_nt: TGCAGCGCCCCGGATGACGGCCGGGTGGGAGAGCAGTTCTTC; cdr3_aa: CSAPDDGRVGEQFF; j_call: TRBJ2-1; v_call: TRBV29-1; clone_size: once; d_call: .
cdr3_nt: TGTACCAGCAGCTTGCTTCAGGGGGCGGTACGCATAGATACGCAGTGTTTT; cdr3_aa: CTSSLLQGAVRIDTQCF; j_call: TRBJ2-3; v_call: TRBV5-5; clone_size: .; d_call: TRBD1
cdr3_nt: TGCAGCGCTTCCATATCAGCCTACGAGCTGTACTTC; cdr3_aa: CSASISAYELYF; j_call: TRBJ2-7; v_call: TRBV29-1; clone_size: .; d_call: .
cdr3_nt: TGTGCCAGCAGTTTTCCGTCGGCGCGGGACACTGTAGCTTTCTTT; cdr3_aa: CASSFPSARDTVAFF; j_call: TRBJ1-1; v_call: TRBV6-6; clone_size: .; d_call: .
cdr3_nt: TGTGTCAGCAGCTTGCGGGGGTTGGGCGCGAACACCGGGGAGCTGTTTTTT; cdr3_aa: CVSSLRGLGANTGELFF; j_call: TRBJ2-2; v_call: TRBV5-5; clone_size: once; d_call: TRBD2
cdr3_nt: TGTGTCAGCAGTATTCCGTTGGCGCGGGACACTGAAGCTTTCTTT; cdr3_aa: CVSSIPLARDTEAFF; j_call: TRBJ1-1; v_call: TRBV6-6; clone_size: .; d_call: .
cdr3_nt: TGCACCGGCAGCTTGACCCCGGGACAGGGATACAATGAGCAGTTCTTC; cdr3_aa: CTGSLTPGQGYNEQFF; j_call: TRBJ2-1; v_call: TRBV5-1; clone_size: .; d_call: TRBD1
cdr3_nt: TGCGCCAGCAGCTTGGCCGGAGGGGCGAGGATTGAAGCTTTCTTT; cdr3_aa: CASSLAGGARIEAFF; j_call: TRBJ1-1; v_call: TRBV5-1; clone_size: .; d_call: .
cdr3_nt: TGTGCCAGCAGCCCCCACCCGTACAGAACAAACTATGGCTACACCTTC; cdr3_aa: CASSPHPYRTNYGYTF; j_call: TRBJ1-2; v_call: TRBV5-5; clone_size: once; d_call: .
cdr3_nt: TGCGCCAGCAGCCATGAGCTGACTAGCGGACAAAGTGAGCAGTTCTTC; cdr3_aa: CASSHELTSGQSEQFF; j_call: TRBJ2-1; v_call: TRBV4-1; clone_size: once; d_call: TRBD2
cdr3_nt: TGTGCCAGCGGCCAATCTTGCGGGGGGATCGATGAGCAGTTCTTC; cdr3_aa: CASGQSCGGIDEQFF; j_call: TRBJ2-1; v_call: TRBV4-2; clone_size: .; d_call: TRBD2
cdr3_nt: TGTGCCACCAGGGGCGGACACACAGCGGAGACCCAGTACTTC; cdr3_aa: CATRGGHTAETQYF; j_call: TRBJ2-5; v_call: TRBV10-3; clone_size: .; d_call: .
cdr3_nt: TGTGCCAGCGGGTCAGGACACACGCCAAGCACAGATACGCAGTTTTTT; cdr3_aa: CASGSGHTPSTDTQFF; j_call: TRBJ2-3; v_call: TRBV12-3/TRBV12-4; clone_size: .; d_call: .
cdr3_nt: TGTGCCAGCTGTTTCCGAGGTCTGGAGGCCAAAAACATTCAGTACTTC; cdr3_aa: CASCFRGLEAKNIQYF; j_call: TRBJ2-4; v_call: TRBV12-3/TRBV12-4; clone_size: .; d_call: .
cdr3_nt: TGTGTCAGCAGCCAAGATCGGATTGAGCAGTACTTC; cdr3_aa: CVSSQDRIEQYF; j_call: TRBJ2-7; v_call: TRBV4-2; clone_size: .; d_call: .
cdr3_nt: TGTGCCAACAACCAATGGGGTTTACTGACTAACGGGAGGGCCGTAGAGACCCAGTACTTC; cdr3_aa: CANNQWGLLTNGRAVETQYF; j_call: TRBJ2-5; v_call: TRBV6-6; clone_size: .; d_call: TRBD2
cdr3_nt: TGTGCCAACGGTTTAGTTCAGGATTATGGCTACACCTTC; cdr3_aa: CANGLVQDYGYTF; j_call: TRBJ1-2; v_call: TRBV28; clone_size: once; d_call: .
cdr3_nt: TGTGCCAACAGCCCAGGGCTTAGCATTCAGCCCCAGCATTTT; cdr3_aa: CANSPGLSIQPQHF; j_call: TRBJ1-5; v_call: TRBV5-4; clone_size: .; d_call: .
cdr3_nt: TGTGCCACCAGTGAATCGACAGGGGGGGTGGACATTCAGTACTTC; cdr3_aa: CATSESTGGVDIQYF; j_call: TRBJ2-4; v_call: TRBV24-1; clone_size: .; d_call: TRBD1
cdr3_nt: TGCGACAGCAGTTTATCGGGGCTAGCAAACGAGCAGTACTTC; cdr3_aa: CDSSLSGLANEQYF; j_call: TRBJ2-7; v_call: TRBV5-1; clone_size: .; d_call: .
cdr3_nt: TGTGCCAGCAGCCTTCTGTCGACAGGGCAGGACACTGAAGCTTTCTTT; cdr3_aa: CASSLLSTGQDTEAFF; j_call: TRBJ1-1; v_call: TRBV28; clone_size: many; d_call: TRBD1
cdr3_nt: TGTGCCAGCAGTCGGGTGGGACTACATTACGGGCAGTACTTC; cdr3_aa: CASSRVGLHYGQYF; j_call: TRBJ2-7; v_call: TRBV28; clone_size: .; d_call: TRBD2
cdr3_nt: TGTACCAGCAGCTTAGGGGCTAGCGGACAGGAGACCCAGTATTTC; cdr3_aa: CTSSLGASGQETQYF; j_call: TRBJ2-5; v_call: TRBV11-2; clone_size: .; d_call: .
cdr3_nt: TGTGCCAGCAGCTACGAGGTACCCTATGAGCAGTGCTTC; cdr3_aa: CASSYEVPYEQCF; j_call: TRBJ2-7; v_call: TRBV6-2/TRBV6-3; clone_size: .; d_call: .